The rows below give T cell receptor beta chains drawn from one sample of a study of beta chain features in type 1 diabetes. This table comes from immunoSEQ multiplex PCR, and its TCRdb copy is limited to in-frame clones, with some not included. In the table there are 900,000 or so clones, about 17% of which are singletons. Source material: naive CD4+ T cells from blood. The source of these receptors is a woman aged 18-30 years in good health. Both conserved end residues are part of each CDR3. Each record gives: J gene, V gene, CDR3 protein.

>TRBJ2-3|TRBV18
CASSRLAGGPDTQYF
>TRBJ2-5|TRBV5-6
CASSLGSPRQETQYF
>TRBJ1-1|TRBV29-1
CSVMGRLNTEAFF
>TRBJ2-7|TRBV11-2
CASSQGTSGSPLYEQYF
>TRBJ1-4|TRBV9
CASSVGGTNEKLFF
>TRBJ2-1|TRBV27
CASSLALASGHNEQFF
>TRBJ2-1|TRBV7-8
CASSLVGFGDEQFF
>TRBJ2-3|TRBV7-9
CASSLGAGGRDTQYF
>TRBJ2-3|TRBV7-3
CASSQSTGDTQYF
>TRBJ2-1|TRBV10-1
CASSAGLAGVAIF
>TRBJ1-2|TRBV27
CASSPTVLYGYTF
>TRBJ2-7|TRBV9
CASSVTSGLTYEQYF
>TRBJ2-2|TRBV19
CASSETSGSFGELFF
>TRBJ1-2|TRBV4-1
CASSQEGTGENYGYTF
>TRBJ1-5|TRBV7-9
CASSSEGPPQHF
>TRBJ2-7|TRBV9
CASSVAQGPYEQYF
>TRBJ1-5|TRBV28
CASRSSNQPQHF
>TRBJ2-7|TRBV19
CASSAQGISGSYEQYF
>TRBJ2-6|TRBV29-1
CSVASGTGSGANVLTF
>TRBJ2-5|TRBV5-4
CASSLGGTSGSGTQYF
>TRBJ2-7|TRBV15
CATSRDVFYEQYF
>TRBJ2-1|TRBV11-2
CASRGLAGNSYNEQFF
>TRBJ1-5|TRBV27
CASSLRTGVRPQHF
>TRBJ2-7|TRBV5-4
CASSAGLADYEQYF
>TRBJ2-3|TRBV11-2
CASSLGRDTQYF
>TRBJ2-6|TRBV7-8
CASSPSGFHGANVLTF
>TRBJ1-5|TRBV2
CASSLGQGSNQPQHF
>TRBJ2-5|TRBV6-6
CASSPGTSGKETQYF
>TRBJ2-5|TRBV5-1
CASSLTSWETQYF
>TRBJ1-2|TRBV9
CASSSGTGLGYTF